This T cell receptor (beta chain) emerged from a study of blood T cell repertoires in COVID-19. Study at large: Researchers got acute and convalescent COVID-19 samples from the United States, Italy and Spain. Nucleic acid was either cDNA or gDNA, and it came from T cells, B-cell-depleted T cells, or PBMCs.

The germline V gene encodes CDR1 GTSNPN and CDR2 SVGIG (reference sequence). Trimming stripped 1 base from V and 2 bases from J, with 8 bases between. The CDR3 runs 13 residues. Original methodology: Scientists estimated how many nucleated cells there were by amplifying reference gene primers. Only in-frame clones appear in the TCRdb table, and some are missing; sequencing was by immunoSEQ multiplex PCR. V, J and clone size were drawn from that table, and D and trimming were deduced from the DNA. The profile covers under 300,000 clones, with about 89% appearing a single time and 2% to 2.5% taken by the ten largest.

This receptor was obtained from a middle-aged man with acute or convalescent COVID-19. The chain links TRBV30 to TRBJ1-1; possibly TRBD1 for D (5 bases). The material sequenced was peripheral blood. CDR3 sequence reads: CAWSGQPNTEAFF. In DNA form, the CDR3 reads TGTGCCTGGAGTGGACAGCCTAACACTGAAGCTTTCTTT.